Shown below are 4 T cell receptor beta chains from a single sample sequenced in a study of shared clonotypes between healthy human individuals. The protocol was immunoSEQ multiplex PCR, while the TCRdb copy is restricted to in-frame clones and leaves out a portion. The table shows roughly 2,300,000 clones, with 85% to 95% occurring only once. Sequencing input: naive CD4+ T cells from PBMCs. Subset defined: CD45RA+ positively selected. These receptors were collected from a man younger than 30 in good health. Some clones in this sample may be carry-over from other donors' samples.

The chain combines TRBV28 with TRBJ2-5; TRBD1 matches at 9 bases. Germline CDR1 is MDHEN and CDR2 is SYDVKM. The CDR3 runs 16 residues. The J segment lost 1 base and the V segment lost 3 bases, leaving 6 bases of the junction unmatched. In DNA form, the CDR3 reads TGTGCCAGCAGTTTCCCCGGGACAGGGTTCCAAGAGACCCAGTACTTC. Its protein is CASSFPGTGFQETQYF.

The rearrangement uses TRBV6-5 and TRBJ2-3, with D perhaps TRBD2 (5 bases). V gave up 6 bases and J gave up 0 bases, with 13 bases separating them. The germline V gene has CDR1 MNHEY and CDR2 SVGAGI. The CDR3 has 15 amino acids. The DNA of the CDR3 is TGTGCCAGCAGCCCCGGGCGGGTGAGCACAGATACGCAGTATTTT. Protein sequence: CASSPGRVSTDTQYF.

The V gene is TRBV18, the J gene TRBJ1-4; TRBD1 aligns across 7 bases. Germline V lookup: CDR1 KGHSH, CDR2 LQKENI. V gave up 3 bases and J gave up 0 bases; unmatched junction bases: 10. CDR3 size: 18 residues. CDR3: CASSPPGQRIATNEKLFF. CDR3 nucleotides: TGTGCCAGCTCACCCCCGGGACAGAGGATTGCAACTAATGAAAAACTGTTTTTT.

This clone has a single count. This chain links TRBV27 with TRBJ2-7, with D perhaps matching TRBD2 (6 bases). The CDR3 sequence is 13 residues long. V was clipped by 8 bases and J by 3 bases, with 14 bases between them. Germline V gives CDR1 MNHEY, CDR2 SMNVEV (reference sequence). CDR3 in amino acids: CASGGDGLYEQYF. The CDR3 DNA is TGTGCCAGCGGAGGGGACGGCCTCTACGAGCAGTACTTC.